This T cell receptor (beta chain) was found in a study of response to subunit inactivated influenza vaccine. Each CDR3 protein is one row after TCRdb ran MiXCR on the RT-PCR reads. This sample has about 700,000 distinct CDR3 sequences, with more than 11% found just once. Study-wide results and limits: That few new T cells are recruited by each seasonal influenza vaccination was the authors' suggestion.

The table lists this clonotype with a few counts. Its antigen is not identified. Deletions cut 0 bases from V and 3 bases from J, with 9 bases between. The CDR3 spans 14 residues. Germline V CDR1 and CDR2: LNHNV, YYDKDF (reference sequence). The rearrangement uses TRBV15 and TRBJ2-7, with TRBD1 as a possible D gene (6 bases). Material: PBMCs from blood, obtained less than 15 days before vaccination. The clonotype comes from a man aged 50 to 59 who received an inactivated influenza vaccine. The CDR3 region is CATSRDPGDYEQYF. The DNA of the CDR3 is TGTGCCACCAGCAGAGATCCAGGGGACTACGAGCAGTACTTC.